One sample yielded the 2 T cell receptor beta chains listed below, sequenced in a study of blood T cell repertoires in COVID-19. Data came from immunoSEQ multiplex PCR; TCRdb stores just in-frame clones and leaves some out. The sample has 210,000 or so clones; 85% are singletons. Sequenced: peripheral blood. The origin of the receptors is a man aged 45 to 65 with COVID-19, enrolled during active disease.

This rearrangement joins TRBV2 to TRBJ1-2; 8 bases map to TRBD1. V trimming: 6 bases; J trimming: 6 bases; junction bases outside the gene matches: 9. CDR3 size: 14 residues. Per the germline V gene, CDR1 is SNHLY and CDR2 is FYNNEI. The CDR3 is CASRPRTGWNGYTF. The DNA of the CDR3 is TGTGCCAGCAGGCCCCGGACAGGGTGGAATGGCTACACCTTC. Variable domain in full (rest from reference TRBV2 and TRBJ1-2): EPEVTQTPSHQVTQMGQEVILRCVPISNHLYFYWYRQILGQKVEFLVSFYNNEISEKSEIFDDQFSVERPDGSNFTLKIRSTKLEDSAMYFCASRPRTGWNGYTFGSGTRLTVV.

The table lists this clone with a few counts. J is TRBJ1-1 and V is TRBV11-1, with D perhaps TRBD1 (5 bases). This CDR3 is 14 amino acids long. The germline V gene has CDR1 SGHAT and CDR2 FQDESV (reference sequence). V was pared by 3 bases and J by 5 bases, with 13 bases between. CDR3 region: CASSLAGGRTEAFF. As DNA, the CDR3 is TGTGCCAGCAGCTTGGCTGGGGGGAGGACTGAAGCTTTCTTT.